This entry describes one TCR beta chain. Antigen specificity is unknown. The sample comes from a study of T cells in Graves' hyperthyroidism and ophthalmopathy. The V end was cut by 0 bases, the J end by 0 bases, with 6 bases between. The CDR3 contains 15 residues. The TCR beta CDR3 regions underwent amplification using RNA transcripts as the source. Using the HTBI primer set, a first-round RT-PCR was run on the TCR CDR3. MiXCR, applied by TCRdb to the multiplex PCR reads, yields one record per CDR3 protein. The sample has hundreds of thousands of distinct CDR3 sequences, approximately 24% seen once. Study-level results: Onset of ophthalmopathy came a median approximately 6.8 months after the model predicted it.

The sequenced sample consisted of blood. The sequence came from a woman aged 25 to 39 with Graves' ophthalmopathy. The chain uses TRBV12-3 or TRBV12-4 and TRBJ1-3; D unclear. The CDR3 region is CASSLAGLSGNTIYF. The CDR3 bases are TGTGCCAGCAGTTTAGCCGGTCTCTCTGGAAACACCATATATTTT.